The rows below give T cell receptor beta chains drawn from one sample of a study of T-cell reconstitution after alpha-beta-depleted transplantation in children. TCRdb passed the PCR reads through MiXCR, listing each CDR3 protein once. Found here are about 640,000 distinct CDR3 sequences, about 15% of them singletons; the top ten hold 0.8% to 1.1%. Sequences were derived from PBMCs from the stem cell graft donor, sampled from the stem cell graft. Receptor source: a human donor who donated a stem cell graft to a child with acute myeloid leukemia. CDR3s include the opening cysteine and the closing phenylalanine or tryptophan. A D gene is named only where the DNA matches it firmly. Clone size is not always given. Where it is, it says once, few, many or a class for expanded clones.

j_call: TRBJ1-1
v_call: TRBV6-5
d_call: TRBD1
clone_size: many
cdr3_aa: CASSYSGQGTAFF
cdr3_nt: TGTGCCAGCAGTTACTCCGGACAGGGAACAGCTTTCTTT

j_call: TRBJ2-1
v_call: TRBV5-5
d_call: NA
clone_size: few
cdr3_aa: CASSPTAHTGSEQFF
cdr3_nt: TGTGCCAGCAGCCCCACGGCCCACACCGGCAGTGAGCAGTTCTTC

j_call: TRBJ2-2
v_call: TRBV7-9
d_call: TRBD1
clone_size: many
cdr3_aa: CASSYGQGFTTGELFF
cdr3_nt: TGTGCCAGCAGCTATGGACAGGGATTTACCACCGGGGAGCTGTTTTTT

j_call: TRBJ1-6
v_call: TRBV20-1
d_call: NA
clone_size: many
cdr3_aa: CSASRYNSPLHF
cdr3_nt: TGCAGTGCTAGTCGATATAATTCACCCCTCCACTTT

j_call: TRBJ2-2
v_call: TRBV29-1
d_call: NA
clone_size: NA
cdr3_aa: CSVEAWGPTNTGELFF
cdr3_nt: TGCAGCGTTGAAGCCTGGGGGCCAACGAACACCGGGGAGCTGTTTTTT

j_call: TRBJ2-7
v_call: TRBV15
d_call: TRBD1
clone_size: NA
cdr3_aa: CATSRDNRGPSSYEQYF
cdr3_nt: TGTGCCACCAGCAGAGATAATAGGGGGCCGAGCTCCTACGAGCAGTACTTC

j_call: TRBJ1-6
v_call: TRBV25-1
d_call: NA
clone_size: NA
cdr3_aa: CASSEFGNSPLHF
cdr3_nt: TGTGCCAGCAGTGAATTCGGCAATTCACCCCTCCACTTT

j_call: TRBJ2-5
v_call: TRBV4-1
d_call: TRBD1
clone_size: few
cdr3_aa: CASSQGQGDWGETQYF
cdr3_nt: TGCGCCAGCAGCCAAGGTCAGGGGGATTGGGGAGAGACCCAGTACTTC

j_call: TRBJ1-6
v_call: TRBV4-2
d_call: NA
clone_size: NA
cdr3_aa: CASSQTRTGNSPLHF
cdr3_nt: TGTGCCAGCAGTCAAACGAGGACGGGTAATTCACCCCTCCACTTT

j_call: TRBJ1-2
v_call: TRBV5-7
d_call: TRBD1
clone_size: many
cdr3_aa: CASSSTGDNHGYTF
cdr3_nt: TGTGCCAGCAGCTCGACAGGGGATAACCATGGCTACACCTTC